This T cell receptor beta chain was sequenced for a study of cytomegalovirus exposure and HLA in healthy donors. Whole-study context: Ancestry clustering placed 70% to 90% of several hundred genotyped donors in the Caucasian-associated cluster.

The PCR made use of 60 Vbeta and 13 Jbeta primers. Profiled with immunoSEQ multiplex PCR; TCRdb holds only in-frame clones, not every one. This sample has fewer than 90,000 clones, with around 77% found just once. CDR1 is SGDLS and CDR2 is YYNGEE in the germline V gene. V was pared by 4 bases and J by 2 bases, with 9 bases between. The CDR3 is 13 amino acids. Specimen: PBMCs. The gene calls are TRBV9 and TRBJ1-2, with D unresolved. This TCR came from a man between 25 and 39 years old in good health and CMV-seronegative. CDR3 sequence reads: CASSSGWNYGYTF. The CDR3 nucleotides read TGTGCCAGCAGCTCCGGGTGGAACTATGGCTACACCTTC.